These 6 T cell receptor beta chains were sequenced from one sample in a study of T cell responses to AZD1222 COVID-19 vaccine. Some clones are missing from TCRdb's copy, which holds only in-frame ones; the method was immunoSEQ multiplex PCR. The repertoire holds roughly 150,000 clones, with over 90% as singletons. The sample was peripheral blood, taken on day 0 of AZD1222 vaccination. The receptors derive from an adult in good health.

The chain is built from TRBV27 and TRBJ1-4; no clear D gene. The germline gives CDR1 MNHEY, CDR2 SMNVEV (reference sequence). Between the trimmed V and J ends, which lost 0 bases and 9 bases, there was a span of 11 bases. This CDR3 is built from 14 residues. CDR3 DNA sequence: TGTGCCAGCAGTTTATCAGGCCGCCCAAAAAAACTGTTTTTT. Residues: CASSLSGRPKKLFF.

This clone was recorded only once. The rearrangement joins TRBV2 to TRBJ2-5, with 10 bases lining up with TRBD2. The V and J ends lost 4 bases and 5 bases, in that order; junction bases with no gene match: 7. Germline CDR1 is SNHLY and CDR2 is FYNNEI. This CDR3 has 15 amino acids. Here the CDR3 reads CASSGTGTSVETQYF. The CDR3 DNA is TGTGCCAGCAGTGGTACAGGGACTAGCGTTGAGACCCAGTACTTC.

The CDR3 nucleotides read TGTGCCAGCACCCTCTTATTGTGGGACCTCTATGGCTACACCTTC. This translates into CASTLLLWDLYGYTF. This rearrangement joins TRBV6-1 to TRBJ1-2; a weak D match, TRBD1 (5 bases). With 7 bases removed from V and 4 bases from J, the gap between germline ends came to 19 bases. The germline V gene encodes CDR1 MNHNS and CDR2 SASEGT. This CDR3 is built from 15 residues.

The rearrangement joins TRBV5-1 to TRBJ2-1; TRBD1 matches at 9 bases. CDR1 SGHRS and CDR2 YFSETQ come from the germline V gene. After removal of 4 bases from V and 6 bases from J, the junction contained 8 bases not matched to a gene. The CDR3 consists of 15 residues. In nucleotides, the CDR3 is TGCGCCAGCAGCCCCGGGACAGGGAGTTCCAATGAGCAGTTCTTC. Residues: CASSPGTGSSNEQFF.

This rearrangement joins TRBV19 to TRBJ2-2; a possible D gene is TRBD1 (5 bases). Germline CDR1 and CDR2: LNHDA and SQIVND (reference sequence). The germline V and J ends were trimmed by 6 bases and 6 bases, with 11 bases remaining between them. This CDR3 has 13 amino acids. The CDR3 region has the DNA TGTGCCAGTAGCCAAGGGGTGGCCGGGGAGCTGTTTTTT. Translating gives CASSQGVAGELFF.

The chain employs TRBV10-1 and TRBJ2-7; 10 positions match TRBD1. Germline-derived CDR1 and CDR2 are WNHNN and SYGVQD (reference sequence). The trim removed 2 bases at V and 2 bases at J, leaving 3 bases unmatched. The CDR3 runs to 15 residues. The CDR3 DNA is TGCGCCAGCAGTGAGGGGACAGGGGACCCCTACGAGCAGTACTTC. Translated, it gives CASSEGTGDPYEQYF.